Below, 13 T cell receptor beta chains from the same sample are listed, as sequenced in a study of cytomegalovirus exposure and HLA in healthy donors. Researchers ran the PCR with 60 Vbeta and 13 Jbeta primers. Assay used: immunoSEQ multiplex PCR; TCRdb lists only in-frame clones, some missing. The sample has some 150,000 clones; around 84% are singletons. Sequences were obtained from PBMCs. The receptors shown here come from a man aged 45 to 65 in good health and CMV-seronegative.

This clone was observed a handful of times. The chain is built from TRBV28 and TRBJ2-4, with D maybe TRBD1 (6 bases). The germline V gene has CDR1 MDHEN and CDR2 SYDVKM. The CDR3 contains 15 residues. Trimming took 4 bases from V and 4 from J, leaving 14 bases between them. The CDR3 bases are TGTGCCAGCAGTTCCCATACAGGGATGAAAAACATTCAGTACTTC. It encodes CASSSHTGMKNIQYF. Looking up the rest from reference TRBV28 and TRBJ2-4 gives the full variable domain: DVKVTQSSRYLVKRTGEKVFLECVQDMDHENMFWYRQDPGLGLRLIYFSYDVKMKEKGDIPEGYSVSREKKERFSLILESASTNQTSMYLCASSSHTGMKNIQYFGAGTRLSVL.

The chain carries TRBV6-1 and TRBJ1-1; TRBD1 aligns across 7 bases. Per germline, CDR1 MNHNS and CDR2 SASEGT. The V gene end was trimmed by 6 bases and the J gene end by 2 bases; junction bases not matched to a gene: 9. The CDR3 runs 15 residues. The CDR3 reads CASRLQGRGNTEAFF. The CDR3 DNA is TGTGCCAGCAGATTACAGGGGCGGGGAAACACTGAAGCTTTCTTT.

The chain recombines TRBV2 with TRBJ1-5; 9 bases fit TRBD1. J was trimmed by 2 bases and V by 6 bases; bases with no gene match: 5. Germline CDR1 reads SNHLY; CDR2 reads FYNNEI. The CDR3 length is 15 residues. The CDR3: CASRRGQGGNQPQHF. The CDR3 nucleotides read TGTGCCAGCAGGAGGGGACAGGGAGGCAATCAGCCCCAGCATTTT. Full variable domain (outside the CDR3, taken from reference TRBV2 and TRBJ1-5): EPEVTQTPSHQVTQMGQEVILRCVPISNHLYFYWYRQILGQKVEFLVSFYNNEISEKSEIFDDQFSVERPDGSNFTLKIRSTKLEDSAMYFCASRRGQGGNQPQHFGDGTRLSIL.

V usage is TRBV6-1 and J usage is TRBJ1-2; unclear D gene. CDR1 and CDR2 from the germline V gene are MNHNS and SASEGT. This CDR3 region has 16 residues. Trimming stripped 0 bases from V and 4 bases from J, with 15 bases between. CDR3: CASSEALDPGVYGYTF. DNA of the CDR3: TGTGCCAGCAGTGAAGCGCTGGATCCAGGCGTCTATGGCTACACCTTC.

The CDR3 is CASSLEADTQETQYF. CDR3 sequence (DNA): TGTGCCAGCAGCTTGGAGGCCGACACCCAAGAGACCCAGTACTTC. The rearrangement joins TRBV5-4 to TRBJ2-5; no firm D call. The CDR3 is 15 residues long. The germline V gene encodes CDR1 SGHNT and CDR2 YYREEE (reference sequence). V dropped 0 bases and J dropped 1 base, with 10 bases sitting between them.

The DNA for the CDR3 is TGTGCCAGTAGCACAACTTGGGGGGGACAGGGGAATAACTATGGCTACACCTTC. Protein product: CASSTTWGGQGNNYGYTF. The rearrangement links TRBV19 to TRBJ1-2, with TRBD1 matching 10 bases. The germline CDR1 and CDR2 sequences are LNHDA and SQIVND (reference sequence). The CDR3 runs to 18 residues. V lost 6 bases, J lost 1 base, and 14 bases stayed unmatched.

V gene TRBV30 combines with J gene TRBJ2-7, with D unresolved. V dropped 5 bases and J dropped 2 bases, with 7 bases sitting between them. The CDR3 runs to 11 residues. Germline-derived CDR1 and CDR2 are GTSNPN and SVGIG (reference sequence). The CDR3 DNA sequence: TGTGCCTGGTTTAGAGCCTACGAGCAGTACTTC. Translating it yields CAWFRAYEQYF. Full variable domain (outside the CDR3, taken from reference TRBV30 and TRBJ2-7): SQTIHQWPATLVQPVGSPLSLECTVEGTSNPNLYWYRQAAGRGLQLLFYSVGIGQISSEVPQNLSASRPQDRQFILSSKKLLLSDSGFYLCAWFRAYEQYFGPGTRLTVT.

This chain joins TRBV18 and TRBJ2-5; D is unclear. The CDR3 runs to 13 residues. V was cut by 5 bases and J by 2 bases, with 9 bases left in between. Looked up from germline, CDR1 is KGHSH and CDR2 is LQKENI. The CDR3 DNA follows: TGTGCCAGCTCAGTGATACAGCAAGAGACCCAGTACTTC. This gives the protein CASSVIQQETQYF.

The CDR3 here is CASSPDPGSAYEQYF. CDR3 nucleotide sequence: TGCGCCAGCAGCCCAGATCCGGGATCGGCCTACGAGCAGTACTTC. The V and J genes are TRBV5-1 and TRBJ2-7, with D maybe TRBD2 (5 bases). Trimming pared 4 bases from V and 2 bases from J, leaving 16 bases between. The germline V gene encodes CDR1 SGHRS and CDR2 YFSETQ. CDR3 length: 15 amino acids.

This rearrangement joins TRBV12-5 to TRBJ2-5; 10 bases align to TRBD1. The J call is doubtful: the DNA matches TRBJ2-7 better. CDR1 is LGHNT, CDR2 FRNRAP, per germline. The CDR3 has 13 amino acids. The CDR3 region has the DNA TGTGCTAGTGCGGGACAGGGGATCTACGAGCAGTACTTC. It encodes CASAGQGIYEQYF.

The table lists this clone with a few counts. The chain employs TRBV6-1 and TRBJ1-5; 7 bases match TRBD1. V dropped 5 bases and J dropped 5; count of bases not matched to a gene: 3. CDR1 MNHNS and CDR2 SASEGT come from the germline V gene. This CDR3 is built from 13 residues. This chain's CDR3 is CASSSRGHQPQHF. CDR3 DNA: TGTGCCAGCAGTTCGAGGGGGCATCAGCCCCAGCATTTT.

The J gene is TRBJ2-5, the V gene TRBV27; D is possibly TRBD1 (7 bases). This CDR3 is 14 amino acids long. Germline CDR1 reads MNHEY; CDR2 reads SMNVEV (reference sequence). V lost 8 bases and J lost 2, with 15 bases in between. For the CDR3, the DNA is TGTGCCAGCTCGCGGCGGGACAGTCAAGAGACCCAGTACTTC. Encoded protein: CASSRRDSQETQYF.

The chain joins TRBV6-4 to TRBJ1-2, with D hard to call. This CDR3 is built from 12 residues. V was clipped by 2 bases and J by 2 bases, with 3 bases between them. Germline V gene data show CDR1 as MRHNA and CDR2 as SNTAGT. DNA of the CDR3: TGTGCCAGCAGTGACCAAAACTATGGCTACACCTTC. Amino acid sequence: CASSDQNYGYTF.